Each of the 16 T cell receptor beta chains below was sequenced from the same sample in a study of T-cell memory formation after mild COVID-19. TCRdb ran MiXCR on the 5' RACE reads and lists one entry per CDR3 protein. The sample contains about 250,000 distinct CDR3 sequences, about a sixth of which appear only once. Sequencing was carried out using PBMCs or a T cell subset sorted from them (not recorded which). The receptors derive from a man aged 18 to 30 who had mild COVID-19 (a few samples of this study predate the infection). Cell type and time point are not known.

This clonotype showed up many times. The chain employs TRBV4-3 and TRBJ1-1; 9 bases are shared with TRBD1. This CDR3 region has 14 residues. V shed 4 bases, J shed 6 bases, and the junction held 6 bases outside the gene matches. Per germline, CDR1 LGHNA and CDR2 YSLEER. The CDR3 bases are TGCGCCAGCAGCCCGGACAGGGGAAAACCTGAAGCTTTCTTT. As protein: CASSPDRGKPEAFF.

The V and J genes are TRBV5-1 and TRBJ1-2; no clear D gene. Germline V lookup: CDR1 SGHRS, CDR2 YFSETQ. The CDR3 length is 13 residues. Trimming removed 5 bases from V and 7 bases from J, with 15 bases in between. This CDR3 is CASSPDGLTGYTF. For the CDR3, the DNA is TGCGCCAGCAGTCCGGACGGGTTAACTGGCTACACCTTC. The whole variable domain, remainder taken from reference TRBV5-1 and TRBJ1-2, is KAGVTQTPRYLIKTRGQQVTLSCSPISGHRSVSWYQQTPGQGLQFLFEYFSETQRNKGNFPGRFSGRQFSNSRSEMNVSTLELGDSALYLCASSPDGLTGYTFGSGTRLTVV.

V usage is TRBV7-2 and J usage is TRBJ2-7, with 9 bases lining up with TRBD1. The CDR3 loop spans 14 amino acids. Unmatched junction bases numbered 7, after V lost 5 bases and J lost 5 bases. Germline lookup yields CDR1 SGHTA and CDR2 FQGNSA. CDR3 DNA sequence: TGTGCCAGCAGCACCCCGGGACAGGGCCACGAGCAGTACTTC. This translates into CASSTPGQGHEQYF.

This chain links TRBV6-5 with TRBJ1-1; D gene unclear. The V end lost 4 bases, the J end lost 9 bases, and 18 bases lay between the germline ends. The CDR3 has 14 residues. Germline V gene data show CDR1 as MNHEY and CDR2 as SVGAGI. The CDR3 DNA sequence: TGTGCCAGCAGTTTTGGGAGGAGGCCGTTCCAAGCTTTCTTT. It translates to CASSFGRRPFQAFF.

The V and J genes are TRBV7-9 and TRBJ1-3; D is undetermined. Germline V gives CDR1 SEHNR, CDR2 FQNEAQ (reference sequence). V was clipped by 10 bases and J by 3 bases, with 7 bases between them. This CDR3 contains 11 residues. As DNA, the CDR3 is TGTGCCATCCCCGGTGGAAACACCATATATTTT. Translation: CAIPGGNTIYF.

The chain carries TRBV30 and TRBJ2-7; no firm D call. The V end lost 0 bases, the J end lost 1 base, and 4 bases lay between the germline ends. Germline assignment: CDR1 GTSNPN and CDR2 SVGIG (reference sequence). The CDR3 runs to 12 residues. CDR3 nucleotides: TGTGCCTGGAGTGTAGGGTCCTACGAGCAGTACTTC. Its protein product is CAWSVGSYEQYF.

This chain joins TRBV11-2 and TRBJ2-5, with 8 bases identical to TRBD2. Germline V lookup: CDR1 SGHAT, CDR2 FQNNGV. This CDR3 has 16 amino acids. The junction had 9 bases not matched to a gene; V was cut back by 1 base and J by 5 bases. The CDR3, as DNA: TGTGCCAGCAGCTTAGTCGGAGCGGGGGCGGGGGAGACCCAGTACTTC. Translation gives CASSLVGAGAGETQYF. The full variable domain, in which reference TRBV11-2 and TRBJ2-5 provide the parts outside the CDR3, is EAGVAQSPRYKIIEKRQSVAFWCNPISGHATLYWYQQILGQGPKLLIQFQNNGVVDDSQLPKDRFSAERLKGVDSTLKIQPAKLEDSAVYLCASSLVGAGAGETQYFGPGTRLLVL.

As concerns this clonotype: A far more abundant clone sits one base away, making this likely a read error. The CDR3 reads CASSRDRYNEQFF. DNA of the CDR3: TGCGCCAGCAGCCGGGACAGGTACAATGAGCAGTTCTTC. The V call is TRBV5-1, the J call TRBJ2-1; 8 nucleotides align to TRBD1. The CDR3 has 13 residues. Germline trimming cut 4 bases from V and 4 bases from J; bases unmatched to any gene: 1. The germline V gene has CDR1 SGHRS and CDR2 YFSETQ.

This chain joins TRBV13 and TRBJ2-6; TRBD1 matches 7 bases. Losses at the gene ends were 5 bases for V and 2 bases for J; bases not matched to a gene: 6. The CDR3 extends over 16 amino acids. CDR1 and CDR2 (germline): PRHDT, FYEKMQ (reference sequence). DNA for the CDR3: TGTGCCAGCAGCCCTAGGGGGCGTCCTGGGGCCAACGTCCTGACTTTC. This codes for CASSPRGRPGANVLTF.

The chain joins TRBV7-9 to TRBJ2-1, with 14 bases aligning to TRBD2. CDR1 is SEHNR and CDR2 is FQNEAQ in the germline V gene (reference sequence). The CDR3 has 16 residues. Unmatched junction bases numbered 7, after V lost 5 bases and J lost 7 bases. The CDR3 region is CASSTRLAGGPNEQFF. The CDR3 bases are TGTGCCAGCAGCACCCGACTAGCGGGGGGGCCGAATGAGCAGTTCTTC.

V and J are TRBV10-3 and TRBJ1-6; D is ambiguous. Germline CDR1 is ENHRY and CDR2 is SYGVKD. V lost 2 bases to trimming and J lost 13 bases, with 12 bases between them. The CDR3 has 13 amino acids. The CDR3 spells CAISESLGSPLHF. The CDR3 nucleotides read TGTGCCATCAGTGAGAGCCTGGGTTCGCCCCTCCACTTT.

This clonotype showed up just a few times. The chain joins TRBV6-2 or TRBV6-3 to TRBJ1-6, with D perhaps TRBD1 (6 bases). The V gene lost 7 bases and the J gene lost 8 bases, with 21 bases spanning the gap. CDR1 and CDR2 (germline): MNHEY, SVGEGT. CDR3 length: 16 amino acids. CDR3 nucleotides: TGTGCCAGCACTCCCGCCCGGGGGCTCTGGGATTCACCCCTCCACTTT. As protein: CASTPARGLWDSPLHF.

This clonotype was counted many times. The CDR3, as DNA: TGTGCCAGCAGCTTCACAGGAGGCAATCAGCCCCAGCATTTT. Its translation: CASSFTGGNQPQHF. This chain links TRBV5-6 with TRBJ1-5; TRBD1 is a possible D gene (5 bases). The V gene lost 2 bases and the J gene lost 2 bases, with 8 bases spanning the gap. The CDR3 consists of 14 residues. The germline CDR1 and CDR2 sequences are SGHDT and YYEEEE. Complete variable domain (other parts from reference TRBV5-6 and TRBJ1-5): DAGVTQSPTHLIKTRGQQVTLRCSPKSGHDTVSWYQQALGQGPQFIFQYYEEEERQRGNFPDRFSGHQFPNYSSELNVNALLLGDSALYLCASSFTGGNQPQHFGDGTRLSIL.

This clonotype came up a few times. The J gene is TRBJ2-1, the V gene TRBV14, with D hard to call. This CDR3 is built from 14 residues. Germline-derived CDR1 and CDR2 are SGHDN and FVKESK. The V and J ends lost 0 bases and 6 bases respectively, with 9 bases between them. Here the CDR3 DNA reads TGTGCCAGCAGCCAAGATAGGTCTATCAATGAGCAGTTCTTC. This sequence encodes CASSQDRSINEQFF.

This clonotype has more than one count but fewer than ten. This chain links TRBV5-1 with TRBJ2-2; 7 positions match TRBD1. Germline assignment: CDR1 SGHRS and CDR2 YFSETQ. The CDR3 spans 15 residues. Trimming cost V 4 bases and J 4 bases; bases outside gene matches: 7. The CDR3 nucleotides read TGCGCCAGCAGCACCTCGACAGGGAGCACCGGGGAGCTGTTTTTT. As protein: CASSTSTGSTGELFF.

A few counts support this clonotype. V is TRBV11-3 and J is TRBJ1-1; D remains ambiguous. The V gene lost 2 bases and the J gene lost 8 bases, with 15 bases spanning the gap. The CDR3 runs to 14 residues. Per germline, CDR1 SGHNT and CDR2 YENEEA. The CDR3 nucleotides are TGTGCCAGCAGCTTACGAGGGCCCGCTGAAGAAGCTTTCTTT. It codes for CASSLRGPAEEAFF.